The T cell receptor beta chain described here comes from a study of T cells after yellow fever vaccination. General study findings and limits: A limited proportion of clonotypes was detected within both the CD4 and CD8 compartments. Weaker in magnitude, the secondary response showed a faster peak on day 5 versus 15. Reappearance after the booster was observed for most primary-vaccination clones (96% CD4, more than 70% CD8).

Comments on this clonotype: Its antigen is unidentified.

A 5'RACE template-switching step, the method used to make TCR cDNA, added a universal primer site and UMIs. TCRdb reprocessed the 5' RACE reads with MiXCR, giving one entry per CDR3 protein. The table lists hundreds of thousands of distinct CDR3 sequences, around a tenth of them singletons, with more than 15% in the top ten. The CDR3 is made up of 17 amino acids. The germline V gene encodes CDR1 SNHLY and CDR2 FYNNEI. The ends were cut back, 1 base at V and 0 bases at J, with 10 bases in the middle. The sequencing used PBMCs, collected on the day of the first yellow fever vaccination. The chain joins TRBV2 to TRBJ1-6; the D is unclear. The sequence came from a man aged 18-30 years who received the YFV17D yellow fever vaccine. CDR3 loop: CASSEEEASSYNSPLHF. CDR3 in DNA: TGTGCCAGCAGTGAAGAGGAAGCTAGCTCCTATAATTCACCCCTCCACTTT.